This entry lists 32 T cell receptor beta chains sequenced from one sample in a study of shared clonotypes between healthy human individuals. This table comes from immunoSEQ multiplex PCR, and its TCRdb copy is limited to in-frame clones, with some not included. The table has around 2,000,000 clones, 85% to 95% seen once. Material: naive CD4+ T cells sorted from blood. Subset meaning: CD45RA+ positively selected. Receptors were obtained from a man between 18 and 29 years old in good health.

Comment on this clone: Distinct nucleotide sequences in the sample also encode this CDR3. The chain couples TRBV2 to TRBJ1-1, with unresolved D. In germline, CDR1 is SNHLY, CDR2 FYNNEI. CDR3 size: 13 residues. V lost 6 bases to trimming and J lost 2 bases, with 10 bases between them. This CDR3 is CASSVTPNTEAFF. Here the CDR3 DNA reads TGTGCCAGCAGCGTGACACCTAACACTGAAGCTTTCTTT. Full variable domain (remainder filled in from reference TRBV2 and TRBJ1-1): EPEVTQTPSHQVTQMGQEVILRCVPISNHLYFYWYRQILGQKVEFLVSFYNNEISEKSEIFDDQFSVERPDGSNFTLKIRSTKLEDSAMYFCASSVTPNTEAFFGQGTRLTVV.

Note on this clone: Other DNA sequences in the same sample also yield this CDR3. The rearrangement links TRBV10-3 to TRBJ1-2, with D perhaps TRBD1 (6 bases). The V end was cut by 3 bases, the J end by 3 bases, with 8 bases between. The CDR3 is 13 amino acids. From germline, CDR1 is ENHRY and CDR2 SYGVKD. The CDR3 sequence: CAISDRGDYGYTF. The CDR3 DNA reads as TGTGCCATCAGTGATAGGGGGGACTATGGCTACACCTTC.

The chain uses TRBV6-5 and TRBJ1-6; D gene uncertain. The germline CDR1 and CDR2 sequences are MNHEY and SVGAGI. CDR3 length: 14 amino acids. Trimming removed 2 bases from V and 7 bases from J, with 9 bases in between. CDR3 region: CASSYEGLNSPLHF. The CDR3 bases are TGTGCCAGCAGTTACGAAGGCTTGAATTCACCCCTCCACTTT.

This clone was recorded once. Here the CDR3 reads CAISVQLAGGQYF. DNA of the CDR3: TGTGCCATCAGTGTCCAATTGGCGGGAGGACAGTACTTC. The V call is TRBV10-3, the J call TRBJ2-7; TRBD2 matches 8 bases. The germline gives CDR1 ENHRY, CDR2 SYGVKD. J lost 10 bases, V lost 4 bases, and 9 bases had no gene match. The CDR3 sequence is 13 residues long.

The chain is built from TRBV4-3 and TRBJ2-3; 8 bases agree with TRBD1. CDR1 and CDR2 (germline): LGHNA, YSLEER. J gave up 2 bases and V 4 bases, and 5 bases lay outside the gene matches. The CDR3 is 15 amino acids. CDR3 DNA: TGCGCCAGCAGCCCAAGGACAGGGACCACAGATACGCAGTATTTT. This gives the protein CASSPRTGTTDTQYF.

This chain links TRBV5-5 with TRBJ1-2; D remains unclear. The CDR3 extends over 11 amino acids. Trimming removed 4 bases from V and 3 bases from J, with 4 bases in between. Looked up from germline, CDR1 is SGHKS and CDR2 is YYEKEE (reference sequence). CDR3 DNA sequence: TGTGCCAGCAGCCAAGACTATGGCTACACCTTC. This translates into CASSQDYGYTF. The full variable domain, in which reference TRBV5-5 and TRBJ1-2 provide the parts outside the CDR3, is DAGVTQSPTHLIKTRGQQVTLRCSPISGHKSVSWYQQVLGQGPQFIFQYYEKEERGRGNFPDRFSARQFPNYSSELNVNALLLGDSALYLCASSQDYGYTFGSGTRLTVV.

V gene TRBV29-1 combines with J gene TRBJ2-5, with D possibly being TRBD2 (5 bases). Per germline, CDR1 SQVTM and CDR2 ANQGSEA. Trimming shortened V by 5 bases and J by 7 bases, and 14 bases separated the two germline ends. CDR3 length: 12 residues. As DNA, the CDR3 is TGCAGCGTTCGAGCGGATTCCGGGACCCAGTACTTC. Its translation is CSVRADSGTQYF. Based on the CDR3 plus reference TRBV29-1 and TRBJ2-5, the full variable domain is SAVISQKPSRDICQRGTSLTIQCQVDSQVTMMFWYRQQPGQSLTLIATANQGSEATYESGFVIDKFPISRPNLTFSTLTVSNMSPEDSSIYLCSVRADSGTQYFGPGTRLLVL.

The chain employs TRBV2 and TRBJ2-2; 9 positions agree with TRBD1. CDR1 is SNHLY and CDR2 is FYNNEI in the germline V gene. This CDR3 is built from 14 residues. After removal of 9 bases from V and 8 bases from J, the junction contained 10 bases not matched to a gene. The CDR3 sequence: CARKGTGFTGELFF. Here the CDR3 DNA reads TGTGCCAGAAAGGGGACAGGGTTTACAGGGGAGCTGTTTTTT.

The CDR3 spells CASSFSVAGAAGELFF. CDR3 in DNA: TGTGCCAGCAGCTTTTCTGTAGCGGGAGCGGCCGGGGAGCTGTTTTTT. The rearrangement joins TRBV7-2 to TRBJ2-2; TRBD2 aligns across 9 bases. Germline trimming cut 3 bases from V and 6 bases from J; bases unmatched to any gene: 8. Germline V lookup: CDR1 SGHTA, CDR2 FQGNSA. The CDR3 contains 16 residues.

The CDR3 sequence is CASSLGDRSNEKLFF. Written as DNA, the CDR3 is TGTGCCAGCAGTCTAGGGGATCGGTCTAATGAAAAACTGTTTTTT. The chain recombines TRBV6-5 with TRBJ1-4; maybe TRBD1 (5 bases). The V end lost 5 bases, the J end lost 3 bases, and 13 bases lay between the germline ends. The CDR3 totals 15 residues. The V gene's germline CDR1 is MNHEY and CDR2 SVGAGI.

This clone was picked up one time. This chain uses TRBV6-1 with TRBJ2-3, with no clear D. This CDR3 has 14 residues. Germline values: CDR1 MNHNS, CDR2 SASEGT. Trimming took off 2 bases at V and 5 bases at J, with 11 bases between the two ends. This CDR3 reads CASSESMAQDTQYF. The DNA for the CDR3 is TGTGCCAGCAGTGAATCTATGGCCCAAGATACGCAGTATTTT.

This chain joins TRBV28 and TRBJ1-1; 7 bases align to TRBD1. Germline assignment: CDR1 MDHEN and CDR2 SYDVKM. This CDR3 comprises 14 residues. The V and J ends lost 5 bases and 4 bases, in that order; junction bases with no gene match: 7. CDR3 loop: CASSPGQLSTEAFF. The CDR3 region has the DNA TGTGCCAGCAGTCCGGGACAGTTGAGCACTGAAGCTTTCTTT.

The V call is TRBV1, the J call TRBJ2-7; TRBD1 is the table's D call and was not checked against the DNA. TRBV1 is assigned pseudogene status. The CDR3 totals 19 residues. CDR3 loop: CTSSQDREPTWRGHHEQYF. CDR3 bases: TGCACCAGCAGCCAAGATCGGGAACCCACGTGGAGGGGGCATCACGAGCAGTACTTC.

The V and J genes are TRBV10-3 and TRBJ2-7; the D call may be TRBD1 or TRBD2 (6 bases each). This CDR3 contains 16 residues. V was trimmed by 0 bases and J by 4 bases, leaving 16 bases between them. The germline V gene encodes CDR1 ENHRY and CDR2 SYGVKD. The CDR3 DNA reads TGTGCCATCAGTGAGTCGGGGGGCGGGACCCAATACGAGCAGTACTTC. As protein: CAISESGGGTQYEQYF.

J is TRBJ2-1 and V is TRBV10-3; 12 bases are a match to TRBD2. Trimming took 0 bases from V and 3 from J; bases not matched to a gene: 6. The germline CDR1 and CDR2 sequences are ENHRY and SYGVKD. The CDR3 runs to 18 residues. The CDR3 here is CAISESPLAGGIYNEQFF. In DNA, the CDR3 is TGTGCCATCAGTGAGTCCCCCCTAGCGGGGGGGATCTACAATGAGCAGTTCTTC.

A note on this clone: This sample also contains other DNA sequences that code for the same CDR3. Written as DNA, the CDR3 is TGCGCCAGCAGCTCAACCCCTGGTCAGCCCCAGCATTTT. Its protein is CASSSTPGQPQHF. V gene TRBV5-1 combines with J gene TRBJ1-5; no clear D. The V gene lost 3 bases and the J gene lost 6 bases, with 10 bases spanning the gap. Germline V gene data show CDR1 as SGHRS and CDR2 as YFSETQ. The CDR3 is made up of 13 amino acids. Full variable domain (missing parts from reference TRBV5-1 and TRBJ1-5): KAGVTQTPRYLIKTRGQQVTLSCSPISGHRSVSWYQQTPGQGLQFLFEYFSETQRNKGNFPGRFSGRQFSNSRSEMNVSTLELGDSALYLCASSSTPGQPQHFGDGTRLSIL.

V is TRBV4-1 and J is TRBJ1-3; unclear D gene. The CDR3 covers 16 residues. Trimming removed 1 base at V and 4 bases at J, with 14 bases between. CDR1 and CDR2 (germline): MGHRA, YSYEKL. The CDR3 bases are TGCGCCAGCAGCCAAGTTGGCTTGGCCCAAGGAAACACCATATATTTT. It specifies CASSQVGLAQGNTIYF.

This chain uses TRBV7-9 with TRBJ2-5; TRBD1 agrees at 7 bases. The ends lost 0 bases at V and 5 bases at J; junction bases unmatched: 6. Germline CDR1 reads SEHNR; CDR2 reads FQNEAQ (reference sequence). This CDR3 contains 15 residues. In nucleotides, the CDR3 is TGTGCCAGCAGCTTAGCCTTTACAGGGGTTGAGACCCAGTACTTC. As protein: CASSLAFTGVETQYF.

As concerns this clone: Other nucleotide sequences in the sample specify the same CDR3. The chain combines TRBV5-6 with TRBJ1-2; TRBD1 agrees at 7 bases. This CDR3 region has 14 residues. Germline lookup yields CDR1 SGHDT and CDR2 YYEEEE. The V gene end was trimmed by 0 bases and the J gene end by 5 bases; junction bases not matched to a gene: 4. The CDR3 is CASSLGGQVYGYTF. Written as DNA, the CDR3 is TGTGCCAGCAGCTTGGGCGGACAGGTGTATGGCTACACCTTC.

Comment on this clone: The same CDR3 arises from other DNA sequences in this sample as well. This chain uses TRBV18 with TRBJ2-3; a weak D match, TRBD1 (6 bases). The CDR3 loop spans 12 amino acids. Germline V gene data show CDR1 as KGHSH and CDR2 as LQKENI. Trimming removed 2 bases from V and 6 bases from J, with 6 bases in between. CDR3: CASSPGGDTQYF. CDR3 DNA sequence: TGTGCCAGCTCACCAGGGGGCGATACGCAGTATTTT.

The chain is built from TRBV10-2 and TRBJ2-5, with D perhaps TRBD1 (5 bases). Germline-derived CDR1 and CDR2 are WSHSY and SAAADI. V lost 2 bases to trimming and J lost 5 bases, with 12 bases between them. The CDR3 length is 14 residues. CDR3 amino acids: CASSEIIAGETQYF. The CDR3 nucleotides read TGCGCCAGCAGTGAGATTATCGCAGGGGAGACCCAGTACTTC.

The CDR3 DNA reads as TGCGCCAGCAGAGGGGTCCAACTTTACGAGCAGTACTTC. This translates into CASRGVQLYEQYF. The chain has TRBV10-2 and TRBJ2-7; D is perhaps TRBD1 (5 bases). This CDR3 contains 13 residues. Germline lookup yields CDR1 WSHSY and CDR2 SAAADI. V was pared by 6 bases and J by 4 bases, with 13 bases between.

This rearrangement joins TRBV4-2 to TRBJ2-5; possible D gene TRBD2, 5 bases. Germline loops: CDR1 LGHNA, CDR2 YNFKEQ. This CDR3 region has 14 residues. Trimming removed 0 bases from V and 5 bases from J, with 10 bases in between. The CDR3 protein is CASSQEARGETQYF. The CDR3 DNA reads as TGTGCCAGCAGCCAAGAAGCACGAGGGGAGACCCAGTACTTC.

The rearrangement links TRBV30 to TRBJ2-7; D is undetermined. The CDR3 consists of 13 residues. Deletions cut 4 bases from V and 2 bases from J, with 12 bases between. Germline CDR1 is GTSNPN and CDR2 is SVGIG (reference sequence). CDR3 in amino acids: CAWTSTAAYEQYF. CDR3 coding DNA: TGTGCCTGGACATCCACAGCCGCCTACGAGCAGTACTTC.

The genes are TRBV6-1 and TRBJ1-2; maybe TRBD1 (5 bases). The CDR3 spans 14 residues. Germline CDR1 is MNHNS and CDR2 is SASEGT. V gave up 7 bases and J gave up 5 bases, with 17 bases separating them. The CDR3 is CASTLAWGVYGYTF. CDR3 coding DNA: TGTGCCAGCACCCTGGCTTGGGGGGTATATGGCTACACCTTC.

On this clone: At one boundary the junction diverges from the germline segment, which might be a read error. This sequence joins TRBV7-7 and TRBJ2-5; 10 bases are shared with TRBD2. This CDR3 is built from 15 residues. The germline gives CDR1 SSHAT, CDR2 FNYEAQ (reference sequence). The DNA of the CDR3 is TGTGCTAGCAGCTTAGGAGCGGGGGGGTCCCAGACCCAGTACTTC. Protein product: CASSLGAGGSQTQYF.

This clone was seen a single time. The V call is TRBV30, the J call TRBJ2-7; the match to TRBD2 covers 10 bases. Per the germline V gene, CDR1 is GTSNPN and CDR2 is SVGIG (reference sequence). The CDR3 is 17 residues long. The trim removed 0 bases at V and 4 bases at J, leaving 12 bases unmatched. The CDR3 protein is CAWSVTGAGGPIYEQYF. CDR3 coding DNA: TGTGCCTGGAGTGTAACTGGAGCGGGAGGGCCTATATACGAGCAGTACTTC. Full variable domain (missing parts from reference TRBV30 and TRBJ2-7): SQTIHQWPATLVQPVGSPLSLECTVEGTSNPNLYWYRQAAGRGLQLLFYSVGIGQISSEVPQNLSASRPQDRQFILSSKKLLLSDSGFYLCAWSVTGAGGPIYEQYFGPGTRLTVT.

Turning to this clone: The sample contains more than one DNA sequence encoding this CDR3. The chain combines TRBV6-6 with TRBJ1-2; perhaps TRBD1 as D (6 bases). CDR1 MNHNY and CDR2 SVGAGI come from the germline V gene (reference sequence). V lost 5 bases and J lost 4, with 8 bases in between. This CDR3 contains 12 residues. CDR3 protein: CASSLDSYGYTF. For the CDR3, the DNA is TGTGCCAGCAGTCTGGACAGCTATGGCTACACCTTC.

This clone was seen once. The V gene is TRBV15, the J gene TRBJ2-7; possible D gene TRBD1, 6 bases. Germline CDR1 reads LNHNV; CDR2 reads YYDKDF (reference sequence). Trimming cost V 0 bases and J 5 bases, with 17 bases left between them. This CDR3 has 16 amino acids. DNA for the CDR3: TGTGCCACCAGCAGAGACTGGGACACCCCCGGGAACGAGCAGTACTTC. Amino acids: CATSRDWDTPGNEQYF.

In regard to this clone: Other DNA sequences of this sample code for an identical CDR3. The gene calls are TRBV18 and TRBJ2-7, with D uncertain. CDR1 KGHSH and CDR2 LQKENI come from the germline V gene. V lost 0 bases and J lost 2, with 8 bases in between. The CDR3 runs 14 residues. The chain's CDR3 is CASSPPGGTYEQYF. The CDR3 DNA reads TGTGCCAGCTCACCACCGGGCGGAACCTACGAGCAGTACTTC.

This rearrangement joins TRBV7-3 to TRBJ2-2; either TRBD1 or TRBD2 may supply D (5 bases each). This CDR3 comprises 16 residues. The germline V gene encodes CDR1 SGHTA and CDR2 FQGTGA. V lost 1 base to trimming and J lost 4 bases, with 13 bases between them. The CDR3 sequence: CASSLNGAQATGELFF. The CDR3 nucleotides read TGTGCCAGCAGCTTAAACGGGGCTCAGGCCACCGGGGAGCTGTTTTTT.

The rearrangement links TRBV28 to TRBJ1-2; D perhaps matches TRBD1 (5 bases). This CDR3 is built from 14 residues. Looked up from germline, CDR1 is MDHEN and CDR2 is SYDVKM. With 3 bases removed from V and 0 bases from J, the gap between germline ends came to 8 bases. DNA of the CDR3: TGTGCCAGCAGTTTCGGGGCAGCTAACTATGGCTACACCTTC. Amino acids: CASSFGAANYGYTF.